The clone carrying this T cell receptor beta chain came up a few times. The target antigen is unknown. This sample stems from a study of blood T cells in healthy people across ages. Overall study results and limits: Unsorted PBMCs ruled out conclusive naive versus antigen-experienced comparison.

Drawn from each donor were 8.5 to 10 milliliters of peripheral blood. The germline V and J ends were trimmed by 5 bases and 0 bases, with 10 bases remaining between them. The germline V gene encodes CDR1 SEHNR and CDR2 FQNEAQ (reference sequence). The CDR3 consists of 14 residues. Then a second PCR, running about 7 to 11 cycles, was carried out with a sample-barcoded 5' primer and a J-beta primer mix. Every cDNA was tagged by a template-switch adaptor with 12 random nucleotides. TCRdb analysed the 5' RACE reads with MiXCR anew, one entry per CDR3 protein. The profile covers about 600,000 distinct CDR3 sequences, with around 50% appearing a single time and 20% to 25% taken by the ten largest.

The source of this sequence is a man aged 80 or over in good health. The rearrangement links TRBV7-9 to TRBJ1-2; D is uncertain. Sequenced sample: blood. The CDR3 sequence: CASSALDANYGYTF. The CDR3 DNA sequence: TGTGCCAGCAGCGCCCTGGACGCTAACTATGGCTACACCTTC.